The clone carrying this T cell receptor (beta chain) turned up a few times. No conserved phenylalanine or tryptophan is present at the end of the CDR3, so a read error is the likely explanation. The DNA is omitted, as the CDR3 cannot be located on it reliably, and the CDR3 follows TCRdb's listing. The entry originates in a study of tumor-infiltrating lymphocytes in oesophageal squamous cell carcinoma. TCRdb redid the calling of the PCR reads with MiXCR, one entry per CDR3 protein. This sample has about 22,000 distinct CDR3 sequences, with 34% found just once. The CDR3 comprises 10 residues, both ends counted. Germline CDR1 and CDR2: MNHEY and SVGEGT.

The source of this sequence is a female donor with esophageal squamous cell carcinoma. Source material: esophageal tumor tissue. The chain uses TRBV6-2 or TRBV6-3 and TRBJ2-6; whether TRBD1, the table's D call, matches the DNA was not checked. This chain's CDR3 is CASSYSARGQ.